This T cell receptor (beta chain) is from a study of blood T cell repertoires in COVID-19. Repertoires were generated with immunoSEQ multiplex PCR, while TCRdb's copy carries only in-frame clones and drops some. The sample yields under 140,000 clones, nearly 90% seen once. After removal of 5 bases from V and 6 bases from J, the junction contained 10 bases not matched to a gene. Germline CDR1 and CDR2: MNHEY and SVGEGT. The CDR3 consists of 15 residues. Specimen: peripheral blood. V is TRBV6-2 or TRBV6-3 and J is TRBJ1-2, with 9 positions matching TRBD1. This TCR came from a human donor in a cohort sampled during active COVID-19. For the CDR3, the DNA is TGTGCCAGCAGTGATCGGACAGGGGTATGGAATGGCTACACCTTC. Protein: CASSDRTGVWNGYTF.